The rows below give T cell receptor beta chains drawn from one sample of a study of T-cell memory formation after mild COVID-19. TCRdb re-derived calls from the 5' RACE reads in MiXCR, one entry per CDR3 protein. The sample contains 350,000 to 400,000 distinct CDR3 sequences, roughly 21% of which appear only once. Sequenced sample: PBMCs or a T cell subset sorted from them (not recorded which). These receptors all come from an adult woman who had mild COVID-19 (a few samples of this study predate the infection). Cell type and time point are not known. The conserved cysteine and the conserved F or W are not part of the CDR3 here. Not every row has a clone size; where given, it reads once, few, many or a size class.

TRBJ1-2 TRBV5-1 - ASRETDYGYT
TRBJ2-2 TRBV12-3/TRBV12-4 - ASNPYPSGATNTGELF
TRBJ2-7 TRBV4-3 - ASSQDFRTTYEQY
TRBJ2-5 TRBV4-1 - ASSAQPAGETQY
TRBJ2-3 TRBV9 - ASSVAWTSGSTDTQY
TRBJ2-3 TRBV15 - ATSRDRTSGADTQY
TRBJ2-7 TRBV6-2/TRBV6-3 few ASSYAGTSGYEQY
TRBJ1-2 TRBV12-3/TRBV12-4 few ASSRGVHYGYT
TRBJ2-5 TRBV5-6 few ASSPGWLASETQY
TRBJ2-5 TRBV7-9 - ASSPGLAGEKETQY
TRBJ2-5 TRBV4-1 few ASSPIIPEKREGRETQY
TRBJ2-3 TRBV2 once ASSEVPDGADTQY
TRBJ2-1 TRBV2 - ASSTGLASDEQF
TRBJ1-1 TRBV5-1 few ASSLDRGRSAF
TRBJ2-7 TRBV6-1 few ASSEGGPTQQY
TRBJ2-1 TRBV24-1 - ATSDYRQPYNEQF
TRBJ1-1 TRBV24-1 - ATSDGEGLNTEAF
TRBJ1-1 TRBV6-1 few ASSGASGTNTEAF
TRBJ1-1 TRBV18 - ASSPGKREAF
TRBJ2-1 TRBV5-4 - ASSFRGLAGGPGYNEQF
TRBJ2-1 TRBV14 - ASSPLGNGMGNEQF
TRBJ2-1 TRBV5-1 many ASSPGQGRYNEQF
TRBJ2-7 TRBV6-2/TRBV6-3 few ASSYLNSYEQY
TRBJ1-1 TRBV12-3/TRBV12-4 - ASSPTTGETEAF
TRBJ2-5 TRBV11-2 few ASSFGGRGWQETQY
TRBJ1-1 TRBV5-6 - ASSRSRERGTEAF
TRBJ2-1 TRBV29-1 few SVEATGGTYNEQF
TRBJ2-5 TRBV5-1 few ASSFGTAEETQY
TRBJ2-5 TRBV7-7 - ASSLGDLREEKETQY
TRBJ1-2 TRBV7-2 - ASSRKAGQGVFYGYT
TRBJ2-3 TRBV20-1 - SARAAGGRGITDTQY
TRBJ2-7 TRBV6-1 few ASSRGFPSYEQY
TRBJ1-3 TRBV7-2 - ASSLAGAGSGNTIY
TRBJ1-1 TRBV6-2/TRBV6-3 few ASNTGINTEAF
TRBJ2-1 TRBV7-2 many ASSLLYNEQF
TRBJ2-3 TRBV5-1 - ASSLGDRERDTQY
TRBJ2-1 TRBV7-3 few ASSLVKENEQF
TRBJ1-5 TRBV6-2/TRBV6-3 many ASSPGVADNQPQH
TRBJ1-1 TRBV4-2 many ASSHLGSNTEAF